One TCR beta chain is described in this entry. The antigen is unknown. The DNA is omitted, as the CDR3 cannot be located on it reliably, and the CDR3 follows TCRdb's listing. Germline CDR1 is LNHNV and CDR2 is YYDKDF (reference sequence). The CDR3 is 19 residues long, ends included. The data originate from a study of glioma-infiltrating T cells. Study findings and constraints: Non-neoplastic patients had below-expected tissue-blood divergence, while all gliomas exceeded expectation.

Using RNA template, CDR3s of TCR alpha and beta were amplified with iRepertoire arm-PCR. For one-step reverse transcription and amplification, about 90-450 ng of tissue mRNA or PBMC total RNA was used. MiXCR was run by TCRdb on the multiplex PCR reads, yielding one entry per CDR3 protein. The sample lists roughly 200,000 distinct CDR3 sequences, 32% occurring once. Material: glioma tissue, nonneoplastic brain tissue, or PBMCs (not recorded which). The sequence derives from a human donor with low-grade glioma or glioblastoma, undergoing nonglioma brain surgery, or in good health (not recorded which). This chain connects TRBV15 to TRBJ1-1. The CDR3 reads CATSSFYICSVWGSTEAFF.